Below, 26 T cell receptor beta chains from the same sample are listed, as sequenced in a study of T cell changes during pregnancy in multiple sclerosis. Some clones are missing from TCRdb's copy, which holds only in-frame ones; the method was immunoSEQ multiplex PCR. This sample has around 33,000 clones, with around 90% found just once. Here the sequenced sample was CD8+ T cells from peripheral blood mononuclear cells, taken before pregnancy. Receptors originate from a female donor with multiple sclerosis, enrolled in a pregnancy study.

The chain joins TRBV4-3 to TRBJ1-2; TRBD1 agrees at 8 bases. The length of the CDR3 is 17 residues. J was trimmed by 4 bases and V by 1 base; bases with no gene match: 11. CDR1 LGHNA and CDR2 YSLEER come from the germline V gene. The CDR3 is CASSQGPRDRISYGYTF. The CDR3 region has the DNA TGCGCCAGCAGCCAAGGCCCCCGGGACAGGATTAGCTATGGCTACACCTTC.

The rearrangement joins TRBV7-9 to TRBJ2-1; 7 bases map to TRBD1. Losses at the gene ends were 4 bases for V and 0 bases for J; bases not matched to a gene: 9. CDR3 size: 17 residues. Germline V gene lookup returns CDR1 SEHNR and CDR2 FQNEAQ (reference sequence). The CDR3 region has the DNA TGTGCCAGCAGCTCCCCGGGACAGAGCCGCTCCTACAATGAGCAGTTCTTC. Residues: CASSSPGQSRSYNEQFF. Using reference TRBV7-9 and TRBJ2-1 for the parts outside the CDR3, the full variable domain is DTGVSQNPRHKITKRGQNVTFRCDPISEHNRLYWYRQTLGQGPEFLTYFQNEAQLEKSRLLSDRFSAERPKGSFSTLEIQRTEQGDSAMYLCASSSPGQSRSYNEQFFGPGTRLTVL.

This chain connects TRBV19 to TRBJ1-3; the D is unclear. This CDR3 is built from 17 residues. Germline assignment: CDR1 LNHDA and CDR2 SQIVND (reference sequence). V was clipped by 1 base and J by 0 bases, with 13 bases between them. CDR3 bases: TGTGCCAGTAGTATAGGCGGGGTCGCTATCTCTGGAAACACCATATATTTT. Its translation: CASSIGGVAISGNTIYF.

The chain employs TRBV11-2 and TRBJ1-2; the D is unclear. Deletions cut 5 bases from V and 8 bases from J, with 15 bases between. CDR1 is SGHAT, CDR2 FQNNGV, per germline. CDR3 length equals 13 residues. The CDR3 nucleotides read TGTGCCAGCAGCGGAACTGTAGGAGGGGGCTACACCTTC. Its translation is CASSGTVGGGYTF.

The chain is built from TRBV9 and TRBJ2-2; D might be TRBD2 (6 bases). V gave up 4 bases and J gave up 7 bases, with 11 bases separating them. This CDR3 has 13 residues. The germline CDR1 and CDR2 sequences are SGDLS and YYNGEE. CDR3: CASSTTRYGELFF. The CDR3 DNA reads as TGTGCCAGCAGCACGACTAGATACGGGGAGCTGTTTTTT.

This chain joins TRBV4-2 and TRBJ1-2, with 8 positions matching TRBD1. CDR1 LGHNA and CDR2 YNFKEQ come from the germline V gene. There are 18 residues in the CDR3. Germline trimming cut 0 bases from V and 4 bases from J; bases unmatched to any gene: 13. CDR3 nucleotide sequence: TGTGCCAGCAGCCAAGATCCGGGACAGGAAGCCCCCCTCTATGGCTACACCTTC. The encoded protein is CASSQDPGQEAPLYGYTF.

This clone was seen a few times. The rearrangement joins TRBV2 to TRBJ2-7; D is possibly TRBD1 (6 bases). V was clipped by 1 base and J by 3 bases, with 16 bases between them. The CDR3 totals 16 residues. Germline loops: CDR1 SNHLY, CDR2 FYNNEI. The CDR3 DNA reads as TGTGCCAGCAGTGAAGGGGTACAGGGTGCGGGCTACGAGCAGTACTTC. This gives the protein CASSEGVQGAGYEQYF.

This rearrangement joins TRBV30 to TRBJ1-1, with D tentatively TRBD1 (5 bases). The CDR3 has 13 amino acids. The V end was cut by 4 bases, the J end by 4 bases, with 13 bases between. CDR1 and CDR2 from the germline V gene are GTSNPN and SVGIG (reference sequence). The DNA of the CDR3 is TGTGCCTGGAACGGGGGAGGCGGCACTGAAGCTTTCTTT. Translation gives CAWNGGGGTEAFF.

This rearrangement joins TRBV5-6 to TRBJ2-7, with D possibly matching TRBD2 (6 bases). V lost 2 bases and J 0 bases, leaving 6 bases between the germline ends. CDR3 length: 13 residues. Germline lookup yields CDR1 SGHDT and CDR2 YYEEEE. The chain's CDR3 is CASSFGSSYEQYF. DNA for the CDR3: TGTGCCAGCAGCTTCGGGAGCTCCTACGAGCAGTACTTC.

This chain links TRBV27 with TRBJ2-1; the match to TRBD1 covers 9 bases. Germline V CDR1 and CDR2: MNHEY, SMNVEV (reference sequence). The CDR3 is made up of 15 amino acids. Trimming cost V 2 bases and J 6 bases; bases outside gene matches: 5. This CDR3 reads CASSLRVTGGNEQFF. The CDR3 bases are TGTGCCAGCAGTTTAAGGGTGACAGGGGGCAATGAGCAGTTCTTC.

This chain uses TRBV28 with TRBJ1-4; no clear D gene. The germline V gene encodes CDR1 MDHEN and CDR2 SYDVKM. V was cut by 3 bases and J by 7 bases, with 9 bases left in between. The CDR3 loop spans 13 amino acids. The DNA for the CDR3 is TGTGCCAGCAGTTTCCCCCGCGGTGAAAAACTGTTTTTT. Its translation is CASSFPRGEKLFF.

The chain combines TRBV7-3 with TRBJ2-7; D ambiguous. Germline CDR1 SGHTA, CDR2 FQGTGA. This CDR3 has 16 residues. Trimming shortened V by 5 bases and J by 2 bases, and 19 bases separated the two germline ends. Here the CDR3 reads CASSPRATPEPYEQYF. The CDR3 DNA reads as TGTGCCAGCAGCCCCCGTGCCACTCCCGAACCCTACGAGCAGTACTTC.

The chain is built from TRBV5-1 and TRBJ1-1; TRBD1 might be the D (6 bases). V was pared by 3 bases and J by 6 bases, with 12 bases between. The CDR3 runs 13 residues. Germline V gene data show CDR1 as SGHRS and CDR2 as YFSETQ. CDR3 protein: CASSYQGSAEAFF. DNA for the CDR3: TGCGCCAGCAGCTACCAGGGGTCCGCTGAAGCTTTCTTT.

This sequence joins TRBV7-2 and TRBJ2-5; 8 bases fit TRBD2. The J segment lost 4 bases and the V segment lost 1 base, leaving 14 bases of the junction unmatched. The germline gives CDR1 SGHTA, CDR2 FQGNSA. The CDR3 is made up of 18 amino acids. CDR3 nucleotide sequence: TGTGCCAGCAGCTTAGGGGATCCAAGCGGGGGACGTGCAGAGACCCAGTACTTC. Amino acids: CASSLGDPSGGRAETQYF.

The chain couples TRBV5-6 to TRBJ1-1; a possible D gene is TRBD1 (5 bases). The V gene lost 2 bases and the J gene lost 6 bases, with 8 bases spanning the gap. The CDR3 loop spans 12 amino acids. The V gene's germline CDR1 is SGHDT and CDR2 YYEEEE. CDR3 in amino acids: CASSFQGAEAFF. Written as DNA, the CDR3 is TGTGCCAGCAGCTTCCAGGGCGCTGAAGCTTTCTTT.

V usage is TRBV7-2 and J usage is TRBJ2-7; the match to TRBD2 covers 7 bases. CDR3 length equals 14 residues. V shed 4 bases, J shed 7 bases, and the junction held 10 bases outside the gene matches. Germline V gives CDR1 SGHTA, CDR2 FQGNSA. The CDR3 protein is CASSSHSGWGEQYF. For the CDR3, the DNA is TGTGCCAGCAGCTCCCATAGCGGGTGGGGAGAGCAGTACTTC.

The chain recombines TRBV15 with TRBJ2-2, with D possibly matching TRBD2 (5 bases). The CDR3 length is 14 residues. Germline V gives CDR1 LNHNV, CDR2 YYDKDF (reference sequence). Trimming pared 10 bases from V and 1 base from J, leaving 13 bases between. The CDR3 sequence is CAIGLGGNTGELFF. The DNA for the CDR3 is TGTGCCATAGGCCTTGGAGGGAACACCGGGGAGCTGTTTTTT.

V is TRBV30 and J is TRBJ1-5; 7 positions agree with TRBD1. Trimming removed 0 bases from V and 7 bases from J; junction bases left unmatched: 9. Per the germline V gene, CDR1 is GTSNPN and CDR2 is SVGIG (reference sequence). The CDR3 has 15 amino acids. CDR3 DNA sequence: TGTGCCTGGAGTGTACAGACAGGGTTTGAACAGCCCCAGCATTTT. Protein product: CAWSVQTGFEQPQHF.

This rearrangement joins TRBV4-3 to TRBJ2-1, with 8 bases identical to TRBD2. V was clipped by 0 bases and J by 3 bases; unmatched bases: 7. Germline V CDR1 and CDR2: LGHNA, YSLEER. This CDR3 spans 17 amino acids. Written as DNA, the CDR3 is TGCGCCAGCAGCCAAGATCCAGCGGGGGCCCTCTACAATGAGCAGTTCTTC. It translates to CASSQDPAGALYNEQFF.

The gene calls are TRBV6-5 and TRBJ2-5, with a possible D match to TRBD1 (6 bases). V was shortened by 7 bases and J by 3 bases, with 12 bases between the two germline ends. Germline CDR1 reads MNHEY; CDR2 reads SVGAGI. The CDR3 spans 13 residues. CDR3 sequence reads: CASTQGMEETQYF. For the CDR3, the DNA is TGTGCCAGCACCCAGGGGATGGAAGAGACCCAGTACTTC.

The rearrangement uses TRBV4-3 and TRBJ2-2; maybe TRBD1 (6 bases). CDR1 LGHNA and CDR2 YSLEER come from the germline V gene. Trimming removed 6 bases from V and 4 bases from J, with 18 bases in between. The CDR3 has 16 amino acids. The CDR3 protein is CASSHYRATVTGELFF. The CDR3 DNA is TGCGCCAGCAGTCATTACAGGGCTACGGTCACCGGGGAGCTGTTTTTT.

The rearrangement uses TRBV6-5 and TRBJ1-1; 8 bases match TRBD1. V shed 6 bases and J 10 bases; nucleotides not matched to a gene: 10. In germline, CDR1 is MNHEY, CDR2 SVGAGI. This CDR3 is built from 13 residues. CDR3 region: CASSQTPGTGAFF. The CDR3 nucleotides are TGTGCCAGCAGCCAAACTCCCGGGACAGGAGCTTTCTTT.

The chain couples TRBV14 to TRBJ2-1; TRBD2 might be the D (6 bases). Germline V lookup: CDR1 SGHDN, CDR2 FVKESK. The V and J ends lost 4 bases and 5 bases respectively, with 21 bases between them. This CDR3 region has 17 residues. CDR3 region: CASSPEGSWGRDNEQFF. The CDR3 coding sequence is TGTGCCAGCAGCCCGGAGGGCTCTTGGGGCAGGGACAATGAGCAGTTCTTC.

The chain has TRBV4-3 and TRBJ1-1; the D gene is possibly TRBD1 (5 bases). With 0 bases removed from V and 0 bases from J, the gap between germline ends came to 11 bases. CDR3 length: 16 amino acids. CDR1 LGHNA and CDR2 YSLEER come from the germline V gene. CDR3 in amino acids: CASSQDREDMNTEAFF. CDR3 nucleotide sequence: TGCGCCAGCAGCCAAGATCGGGAGGACATGAACACTGAAGCTTTCTTT.

The rearrangement uses TRBV29-1 and TRBJ1-1, with a tentative D call TRBD1 (5 bases). The ends were cut back, 7 bases at V and 1 base at J, with 7 bases in the middle. The CDR3 covers 11 residues. Germline CDR1 is SQVTM and CDR2 is ANQGSEA. The CDR3 sequence: CSADRNTEAFF. The DNA for the CDR3 is TGCAGCGCCGACAGGAACACTGAAGCTTTCTTT.

The chain has TRBV19 and TRBJ2-7, with D perhaps TRBD2 (5 bases). V lost 0 bases and J 6 bases, leaving 6 bases between the germline ends. The CDR3 sequence is 12 residues long. Germline CDR1 and CDR2: LNHDA and SQIVND (reference sequence). In nucleotides, the CDR3 is TGTGCCAGTAGTATAGAAGGGAGCGAGCAGTACTTC. As protein: CASSIEGSEQYF.